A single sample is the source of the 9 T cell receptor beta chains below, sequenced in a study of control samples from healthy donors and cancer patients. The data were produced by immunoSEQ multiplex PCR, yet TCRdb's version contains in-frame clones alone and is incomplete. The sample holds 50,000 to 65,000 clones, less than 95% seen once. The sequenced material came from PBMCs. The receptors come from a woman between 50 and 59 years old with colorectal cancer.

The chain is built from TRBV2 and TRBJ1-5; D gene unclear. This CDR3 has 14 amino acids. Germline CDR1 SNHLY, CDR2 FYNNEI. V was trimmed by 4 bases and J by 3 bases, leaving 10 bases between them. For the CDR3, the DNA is TGTGCCAGCAGTGCAGTGAGGGACAATCAGCCCCAGCATTTT. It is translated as CASSAVRDNQPQHF.

This CDR3 reads CASSLDSTSGHGEQYF. The CDR3, as DNA: TGTGCCAGCAGCTTAGATTCGACTAGCGGGCATGGCGAGCAGTACTTC. The chain is built from TRBV7-6 and TRBJ2-7, with 10 bases fitting TRBD2. V was clipped by 1 base and J by 6 bases; unmatched bases: 9. The CDR3 covers 16 residues. Germline V gene sequence: CDR1 SGHVS, CDR2 FNYEAQ.

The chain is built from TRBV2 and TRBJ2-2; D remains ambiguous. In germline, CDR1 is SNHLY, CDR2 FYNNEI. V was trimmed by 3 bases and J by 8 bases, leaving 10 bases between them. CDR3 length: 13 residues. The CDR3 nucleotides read TGTGCCAGCAGTGAGGCACCCGAGGGGGAGCTGTTTTTT. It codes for CASSEAPEGELFF.

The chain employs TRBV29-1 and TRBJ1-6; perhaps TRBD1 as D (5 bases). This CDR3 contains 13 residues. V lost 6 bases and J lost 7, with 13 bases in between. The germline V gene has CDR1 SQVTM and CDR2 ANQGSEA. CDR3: CSVGAEGNSPLHF. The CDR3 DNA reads TGCAGCGTCGGGGCCGAGGGGAATTCACCCCTCCACTTT.

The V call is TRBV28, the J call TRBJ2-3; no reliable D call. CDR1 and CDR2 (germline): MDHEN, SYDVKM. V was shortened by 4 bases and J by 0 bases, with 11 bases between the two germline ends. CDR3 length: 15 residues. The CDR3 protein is CASSSHSSSTDTQYF. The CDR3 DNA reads TGTGCCAGCAGTTCCCACAGCTCTAGCACAGATACGCAGTATTTT.

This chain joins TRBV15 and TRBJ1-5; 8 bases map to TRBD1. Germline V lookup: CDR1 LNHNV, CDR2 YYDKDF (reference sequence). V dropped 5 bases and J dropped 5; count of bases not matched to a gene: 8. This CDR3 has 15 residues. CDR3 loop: CATSPGDRGDQPQHF. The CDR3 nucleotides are TGTGCCACCAGCCCCGGAGACAGGGGCGATCAGCCCCAGCATTTT.

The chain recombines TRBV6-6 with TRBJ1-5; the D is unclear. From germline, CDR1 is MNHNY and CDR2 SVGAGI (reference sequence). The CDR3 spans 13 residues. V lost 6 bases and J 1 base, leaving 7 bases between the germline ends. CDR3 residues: CASSHTSNQPQHF. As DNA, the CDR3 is TGTGCCAGCAGCCATACGAGCAATCAGCCCCAGCATTTT.

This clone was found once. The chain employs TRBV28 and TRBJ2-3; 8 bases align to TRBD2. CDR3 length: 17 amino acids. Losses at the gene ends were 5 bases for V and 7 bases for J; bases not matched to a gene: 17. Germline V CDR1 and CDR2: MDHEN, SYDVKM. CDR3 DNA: TGTGCCAGCAGTAACGGCGCGGGATGGCGGGGGGACTATACGCAGTATTTT. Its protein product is CASSNGAGWRGDYTQYF.

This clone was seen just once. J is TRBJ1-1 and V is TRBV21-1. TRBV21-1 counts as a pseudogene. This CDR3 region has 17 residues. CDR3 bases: TGTGCCAGCAGAAACCCCACCGGGGAGGGGGGAAACACTGAAGCTTTCTTT. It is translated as CASRNPTGEGGNTEAFF.